Following are 27 T cell receptor beta chains from one sample sequenced in a study of shared clonotypes between healthy human individuals. TCRdb's table, derived via immunoSEQ multiplex PCR, lists solely in-frame clones and lacks some. The repertoire consists of about 2 million clones, with roughly 95% occurring once and the leading ten covering under 0.15%. Sequenced: naive CD4+ T cells sorted from blood. Documented subset: CD45RA+ positively selected. These receptors all stem from a man between 18 and 29 years old in good health.

This chain connects TRBV19 to TRBJ1-1; a possible D gene is TRBD1 (5 bases). Germline values: CDR1 LNHDA, CDR2 SQIVND (reference sequence). Deletions cut 9 bases from V and 3 bases from J, with 14 bases between. The CDR3 totals 13 residues. The CDR3 DNA follows: TGTGCCAGCAACGGGGGAATGGACACTGAAGCTTTCTTT. Its translation is CASNGGMDTEAFF.

This sequence joins TRBV6-1 and TRBJ1-1; D not certain. Per the germline V gene, CDR1 is MNHNS and CDR2 is SASEGT. V was clipped by 11 bases and J by 2 bases, with 15 bases between them. There are 13 residues in the CDR3. The CDR3 nucleotides are TGTGCCGTCGAGGGATCTATTAACACTGAAGCTTTCTTT. This translates into CAVEGSINTEAFF.

This clone showed up just once. This chain joins TRBV5-6 and TRBJ1-5, with 8 bases fitting TRBD1. The V segment lost 4 bases and the J segment 7 bases; nucleotides outside the gene matches: 10. Germline assignment: CDR1 SGHDT and CDR2 YYEEEE. The CDR3 loop spans 15 amino acids. The CDR3 DNA reads as TGTGCCAGCAGCGTCCGGGACAGGAGGGTGCAGCCCCAGCATTTT. Amino acid sequence: CASSVRDRRVQPQHF.

The chain uses TRBV28 and TRBJ1-2; tentatively, D is TRBD1 (5 bases). The CDR3 loop spans 15 amino acids. Trimming removed 6 bases at V and 6 bases at J, with 20 bases between. Germline values: CDR1 MDHEN, CDR2 SYDVKM. DNA of the CDR3: TGTGCCAGCAGCGCTGGCGGGCAGGGAGGTCATGGCTACACCTTC. Its translation is CASSAGGQGGHGYTF.

V and J are TRBV9 and TRBJ2-1, with unresolved D. Germline V gene data show CDR1 as SGDLS and CDR2 as YYNGEE. Trimming removed 0 bases from V and 4 bases from J, with 14 bases in between. CDR3 length equals 16 residues. CDR3: CASSVATPEIYNEQFF. The CDR3 DNA reads as TGTGCCAGCAGCGTAGCTACTCCAGAAATTTACAATGAGCAGTTCTTC. Complete variable domain (other parts from reference TRBV9 and TRBJ2-1): DSGVTQTPKHLITATGQRVTLRCSPRSGDLSVYWYQQSLDQGLQFLIQYYNGEERAKGNILERFSAQQFPDLHSELNLSSLELGDSALYFCASSVATPEIYNEQFFGPGTRLTVL.

Concerning this clone itself: The same CDR3 arises from other DNA sequences in this sample as well. The chain recombines TRBV18 with TRBJ2-5; TRBD1 is a possible D gene (5 bases). This CDR3 spans 13 amino acids. Germline lookup yields CDR1 KGHSH and CDR2 LQKENI. V was pared by 3 bases and J by 4 bases, with 9 bases between. CDR3 DNA sequence: TGTGCCAGCTCACCGCAGGGTAGAGAGACCCAGTACTTC. Its protein is CASSPQGRETQYF.

Concerning this clone: The same CDR3 also results from other DNA sequences found in this sample. The V gene is TRBV5-1, the J gene TRBJ1-3; D uncertain. Germline values: CDR1 SGHRS, CDR2 YFSETQ. The CDR3 contains 14 residues. Trimming left V 0 bases short and J 2 bases short, with 6 bases between. This CDR3 is CASSLDRAGNTIYF. The CDR3 DNA is TGCGCCAGCAGCTTGGATAGGGCTGGAAACACCATATATTTT. The complete variable domain, with remaining parts taken from reference TRBV5-1 and TRBJ1-3, reads KAGVTQTPRYLIKTRGQQVTLSCSPISGHRSVSWYQQTPGQGLQFLFEYFSETQRNKGNFPGRFSGRQFSNSRSEMNVSTLELGDSALYLCASSLDRAGNTIYFGEGSWLTVV.

Details on this clone: This sample also contains other DNA sequences that code for the same CDR3. The chain carries TRBV5-1 and TRBJ2-1, with 8 bases identical to TRBD1. The CDR3 totals 15 residues. V shed 4 bases and J 0 bases; nucleotides not matched to a gene: 3. In germline, CDR1 is SGHRS, CDR2 YFSETQ. The CDR3 DNA sequence: TGCGCCAGCAGCCTACAGGGGGGCTCCTACAATGAGCAGTTCTTC. Translated: CASSLQGGSYNEQFF.

The V and J genes are TRBV20-1 and TRBJ2-5; D is uncertain. The CDR3 totals 11 residues. Trimming stripped 6 bases from V and 5 bases from J, with 10 bases between. Per germline, CDR1 DFQATT and CDR2 SNEGSKA (reference sequence). CDR3 residues: CSALSVETQYF. The CDR3 DNA reads TGCAGTGCACTGAGTGTCGAGACCCAGTACTTC.

The chain recombines TRBV10-3 with TRBJ1-4; 7 bases align to TRBD1. The CDR3 has 14 residues. With V trimmed by 3 bases and J by 5 bases, 3 bases remained unmatched. The germline V gene has CDR1 ENHRY and CDR2 SYGVKD. The DNA of the CDR3 is TGTGCCATCAGTGAAAGGGGACAGAATGAAAAACTGTTTTTT. Protein sequence: CAISERGQNEKLFF.

Notes on this clone: Other DNA sequences in the same sample also yield this CDR3. The CDR3 DNA sequence: TGTGCCAGCAGCTTAGGAGGGGTCACCGGGGAGCTGTTTTTT. It codes for CASSLGGVTGELFF. The genes are TRBV7-6 and TRBJ2-2; perhaps D is TRBD1 or TRBD2 (5 bases each). V gave up 1 base and J gave up 4 bases, with 7 bases separating them. Per germline, CDR1 SGHVS and CDR2 FNYEAQ. This CDR3 has 14 amino acids.

This chain links TRBV7-2 with TRBJ2-1, with 12 bases aligning to TRBD2. Germline V gene lookup returns CDR1 SGHTA and CDR2 FQGNSA. The V segment lost 6 bases and the J segment 3 bases; nucleotides outside the gene matches: 3. There are 15 residues in the CDR3. CDR3 region: CASRTSGSDYNEQFF. DNA for the CDR3: TGTGCCAGCAGGACTAGCGGGAGCGACTACAATGAGCAGTTCTTC.

Details on this clone: Other DNA sequences in this specimen translate into the identical CDR3. The gene calls are TRBV4-1 and TRBJ1-2; D unclear. Germline loops: CDR1 MGHRA, CDR2 YSYEKL. With 0 bases removed from V and 2 bases from J, the gap between germline ends came to 10 bases. The CDR3 runs 15 residues. The CDR3: CASSQDRAANYGYTF. In nucleotides, the CDR3 is TGCGCCAGCAGCCAAGATCGGGCAGCCAACTATGGCTACACCTTC.

The rearrangement uses TRBV28 and TRBJ2-5; D may be TRBD2 (6 bases). Per germline, CDR1 MDHEN and CDR2 SYDVKM. CDR3 length: 15 residues. V lost 5 bases and J 1 base, leaving 14 bases between the germline ends. The CDR3 reads CASSRPRGGQETQYF. The CDR3 region has the DNA TGTGCCAGCAGTCGGCCGCGGGGAGGCCAAGAGACCCAGTACTTC. The complete variable domain, with remaining parts taken from reference TRBV28 and TRBJ2-5, reads DVKVTQSSRYLVKRTGEKVFLECVQDMDHENMFWYRQDPGLGLRLIYFSYDVKMKEKGDIPEGYSVSREKKERFSLILESASTNQTSMYLCASSRPRGGQETQYFGPGTRLLVL.

This chain joins TRBV25-1 and TRBJ1-6; 9 nucleotides agree with TRBD1. Germline lookup yields CDR1 MGHDK and CDR2 SYGVNS. The CDR3 runs to 16 residues. Losses at the gene ends were 5 bases for V and 5 bases for J; bases not matched to a gene: 7. Here the CDR3 reads CASSSRRQGDNSPLHF. The DNA of the CDR3 is TGTGCCAGCAGTTCCCGGCGACAGGGGGATAATTCACCCCTCCACTTT.

This chain joins TRBV6-1 and TRBJ1-5; D ambiguous. Looked up from germline, CDR1 is MNHNS and CDR2 is SASEGT. The CDR3 has 13 residues. The V end was cut by 2 bases, the J end by 6 bases, with 8 bases between. CDR3 loop: CASSENWVQPQHF. For the CDR3, the DNA is TGTGCCAGCAGTGAAAACTGGGTTCAGCCCCAGCATTTT.

This chain joins TRBV5-5 and TRBJ1-1; D is perhaps TRBD1 (5 bases). The CDR3 spans 13 residues. Trimming stripped 1 base from V and 4 bases from J, with 8 bases between. Germline values: CDR1 SGHKS, CDR2 YYEKEE (reference sequence). The CDR3 DNA follows: TGTGCCAGCAGCTTGAGCGGGACCACTGAAGCTTTCTTT. Encoded protein: CASSLSGTTEAFF.

The gene calls are TRBV5-1 and TRBJ2-2; 7 positions agree with TRBD2. CDR3 length: 19 amino acids. Trimming removed 0 bases from V and 4 bases from J; junction bases left unmatched: 15. Germline V gene data show CDR1 as SGHRS and CDR2 as YFSETQ. CDR3 amino acids: CASSLAFIGSGKGTGELFF. CDR3 nucleotides: TGCGCCAGCAGCTTGGCCTTTATTGGGAGCGGGAAGGGCACCGGGGAGCTGTTTTTT.

CDR3 sequence (DNA): TGCGCCAGCAGCTCCGGCCGACTACAGGGATTTGACACTGAAGCTTTCTTT. Amino acids: CASSSGRLQGFDTEAFF. This chain links TRBV5-1 with TRBJ1-1; TRBD1 is a possible D gene (6 bases). V was pared by 3 bases and J by 3 bases, with 21 bases between. The CDR3 is 17 residues long. The germline V gene has CDR1 SGHRS and CDR2 YFSETQ.

This clone was picked up one time. The J gene is TRBJ1-4, the V gene TRBV4-1; possibly TRBD1 for D (5 bases). The germline V gene has CDR1 MGHRA and CDR2 YSYEKL. Trimming cost V 7 bases and J 3 bases, with 9 bases left between them. CDR3 length equals 13 residues. The CDR3 bases are TGCGCCAGCAAGGAGGGGCCTAATGAAAAACTGTTTTTT. Translated, it gives CASKEGPNEKLFF.

The chain couples TRBV7-9 to TRBJ2-1, with D possibly TRBD1 on 6 matching bases. CDR3 length: 16 residues. V was clipped by 5 bases and J by 6 bases, with 20 bases between them. Per germline, CDR1 SEHNR and CDR2 FQNEAQ (reference sequence). CDR3 amino acids: CASSAHTGLIGNEQFF. The CDR3 DNA reads as TGTGCCAGCAGCGCACACACAGGGTTGATTGGCAATGAGCAGTTCTTC.

The rearrangement joins TRBV11-2 to TRBJ1-1; a possible D gene is TRBD1 (5 bases). V dropped 0 bases and J dropped 5 bases, with 13 bases sitting between them. The CDR3 totals 15 residues. Germline V gene sequence: CDR1 SGHAT, CDR2 FQNNGV. CDR3 bases: TGTGCCAGCAGCTTAGAGGCAGGGAAGGGTACTGAAGCTTTCTTT. It translates to CASSLEAGKGTEAFF.

The gene calls are TRBV6-5 and TRBJ1-5; 9 bases are a match to TRBD1. V gave up 6 bases and J gave up 11 bases; unmatched junction bases: 14. Germline V gene sequence: CDR1 MNHEY, CDR2 SVGAGI. This CDR3 has 15 amino acids. The CDR3 reads CASRPLGTGRVAQHF. The CDR3 DNA reads as TGTGCCAGCAGACCACTCGGGACAGGGAGGGTGGCCCAGCATTTT.

In the case of this clone: Other DNA sequences from this sample encode an identical CDR3 as well. This chain uses TRBV7-9 with TRBJ2-7; D gene ambiguous. The germline V gene has CDR1 SEHNR and CDR2 FQNEAQ (reference sequence). The V and J ends lost 3 bases and 7 bases respectively, with 7 bases between them. The CDR3 loop spans 11 amino acids. CDR3 in DNA: TGTGCCAGCAGCTTGGCTGGTGAGCAGTACTTC. Translation: CASSLAGEQYF.

V is TRBV5-6 and J is TRBJ2-5, with TRBD1 identical over 7 bases. Germline V gene data show CDR1 as SGHDT and CDR2 as YYEEEE. The CDR3 loop spans 16 amino acids. The V gene end was trimmed by 4 bases and the J gene end by 4 bases; junction bases not matched to a gene: 13. CDR3 nucleotide sequence: TGTGCCAGCAGCCTATTCAGAACAGGGGACCGAGAGACCCAGTACTTC. Encoded protein: CASSLFRTGDRETQYF.

The rearrangement uses TRBV28 and TRBJ1-1, with D hard to call. Trimming shortened V by 3 bases and J by 6 bases, and 8 bases separated the two germline ends. CDR1 is MDHEN and CDR2 is SYDVKM in the germline V gene. This CDR3 has 12 amino acids. The CDR3, as DNA: TGTGCCAGCAGTTTTCGGGGTGCTGAAGCTTTCTTT. Protein product: CASSFRGAEAFF.

Points on this clone: A much larger clone lies one base from this, so it may be a read error. Other DNA variants within this sample encode the same CDR3. This sequence joins TRBV6-1 and TRBJ1-2; D gene ambiguous. V lost 8 bases and J 10 bases, leaving 17 bases between the germline ends. There are 12 residues in the CDR3. The germline V gene has CDR1 MNHNS and CDR2 SASEGT. The CDR3 DNA reads as TGTGCCAGCCTTCTCGACCCAGGTACCTACACCTTC. It is translated as CASLLDPGTYTF.